This TCR beta chain derives from a study of blood T cells in healthy people across ages. Study results and caveats: It was not possible, with unsorted PBMCs, to conclusively compare naive and antigen-experienced cells.

Peripheral blood from each donor was collected in a volume of roughly 9.2 milliliters. A J-beta primer mix and a sample-barcoded 5' primer were used in a second PCR of roughly 6 to 12 cycles. MiXCR, applied by TCRdb to the 5' RACE reads, yields one record per CDR3 protein. Among more than 1,400,000 distinct CDR3 sequences listed, roughly 40% were seen once. Regarding this clonotype: Antigen: not known.

The TCR was taken from a woman aged 18-29 years in good health. Sequencing input: blood.

This CDR3 is CASSLGLAGGATGELFF. The CDR3 region has the DNA TGTGCCAGCAGCTTAGGACTAGCGGGGGGCGCGACCGGGGAGCTGTTTTTT. The chain couples TRBV7-2 to TRBJ2-2, with TRBD2 identical over 13 bases. This CDR3 has 17 amino acids. V was pared by 1 base and J by 5 bases, with 4 bases of the junction left unmatched. Germline CDR1 is SGHTA and CDR2 is FQGNSA.